What follows are 18 T cell receptor beta chains derived from one specimen sequenced in a study of shared T cell receptors in the human thymus. Sequencing was performed with immunoSEQ multiplex PCR; in TCRdb, only in-frame clones are kept and a portion is missing. The sample has about 500,000 clones; around 82% are singletons. The sample was also reused in another study, on human thymus T cells.

The sequenced sample consisted of thymocytes. The source is a boy under three years old with a congenital heart defect.

This chain joins TRBV5-1 and TRBJ2-1; 9 bases match TRBD2. Germline values: CDR1 SGHRS, CDR2 YFSETQ. This CDR3 contains 16 residues. J lost 5 bases, V lost 0 bases, and 6 bases had no gene match. Written as DNA, the CDR3 is TGCGCCAGCAGCTTGGATAGCGGGAGTTCGGACAATGAGCAGTTCTTC. Protein product: CASSLDSGSSDNEQFF.

The chain employs TRBV4-3 and TRBJ2-5; D possibly corresponds to TRBD2 (7 bases). V lost 4 bases and J lost 4, with 19 bases in between. CDR3 length: 16 residues. CDR1 is LGHNA and CDR2 is YSLEER in the germline V gene. CDR3 region: CASSPGWRRGAETQYF. Written as DNA, the CDR3 is TGCGCCAGCAGCCCGGGCTGGCGCCGGGGGGCAGAGACCCAGTACTTC.

The rearrangement uses TRBV19 and TRBJ2-3; 14 bases map to TRBD2. This CDR3 spans 16 amino acids. Germline CDR1 reads LNHDA; CDR2 reads SQIVND (reference sequence). The trim removed 4 bases at V and 6 bases at J, leaving 6 bases unmatched. CDR3 DNA sequence: TGTGCCAGTAGTACGGGACTAGCGGGAGATACGGATACGCAGTATTTT. Protein product: CASSTGLAGDTDTQYF.

The chain has TRBV5-8 and TRBJ1-2; D is ambiguous. V lost 0 bases to trimming and J lost 8 bases, with 8 bases between them. Germline V gives CDR1 SGHTS, CDR2 YDEGEE. The CDR3 runs 12 residues. This chain's CDR3 is CASSLDPGGYTF. CDR3 sequence (DNA): TGTGCCAGCAGCTTGGATCCGGGAGGCTACACCTTC.

The chain uses TRBV19 and TRBJ2-1; D might be TRBD1 (5 bases). Germline CDR1 is LNHDA and CDR2 is SQIVND (reference sequence). The CDR3 runs to 15 residues. V was cut by 5 bases and J by 3 bases, with 14 bases left in between. The CDR3 here is CASSVRRANYNEQFF. CDR3 bases: TGTGCCAGTAGTGTCCGCAGGGCCAACTACAATGAGCAGTTCTTC.

This chain links TRBV20-1 with TRBJ2-7; possible D gene TRBD2, 5 bases. Deletions cut 4 bases from V and 7 bases from J, with 8 bases between. Germline CDR1 is DFQATT and CDR2 is SNEGSKA (reference sequence). The CDR3 has 10 residues. The CDR3 is CSAKRGEQYF. The CDR3 bases are TGCAGTGCTAAACGCGGGGAGCAGTACTTC.

The rearrangement uses TRBV4-3 and TRBJ1-3; D is uncertain. Between the trimmed V and J ends, which lost 0 bases and 0 bases, there was a span of 12 bases. Germline-derived CDR1 and CDR2 are LGHNA and YSLEER. This CDR3 is 17 amino acids long. CDR3 in amino acids: CASSQDPRVRSGNTIYF. CDR3 in DNA: TGCGCCAGCAGCCAAGATCCCCGGGTCCGCTCTGGAAACACCATATATTTT.

The CDR3 spells CASTAGTGSHEQYF. CDR3 bases: TGTGCCAGCACAGCCGGGACAGGGTCCCACGAGCAGTACTTC. The rearrangement links TRBV27 to TRBJ2-7, with 9 positions matching TRBD1. The length of the CDR3 is 14 residues. From germline, CDR1 is MNHEY and CDR2 SMNVEV (reference sequence). Trimming cost V 7 bases and J 5 bases; bases outside gene matches: 9.

The V and J genes are TRBV4-2 and TRBJ2-7; a possible D gene is TRBD2 (6 bases). From germline, CDR1 is LGHNA and CDR2 YNFKEQ. The V end was cut by 1 base, the J end by 6 bases, with 19 bases between. This CDR3 region has 16 residues. The CDR3 here is CASSQAGDEAYGEQYF. DNA for the CDR3: TGTGCCAGCAGCCAAGCGGGAGACGAGGCCTATGGCGAGCAGTACTTC.

The V call is TRBV28, the J call TRBJ2-5, with 11 bases lining up with TRBD2. Germline V lookup: CDR1 MDHEN, CDR2 SYDVKM. This CDR3 has 15 amino acids. Trimming took 5 bases from V and 1 from J; bases not matched to a gene: 3. The DNA of the CDR3 is TGTGCCAGCAGTACGACTAGCGGGGTCCAAGAGACCCAGTACTTC. It encodes CASSTTSGVQETQYF.

A few counts support this clone. The V and J genes are TRBV5-6 and TRBJ1-1, with 9 bases identical to TRBD1. This CDR3 has 17 residues. From germline, CDR1 is SGHDT and CDR2 YYEEEE. With 4 bases clipped from V and 0 bases from J, the junction kept 10 bases outside the gene matches. CDR3 sequence: CASSLRQGGIMNTEAFF. The CDR3 bases are TGTGCCAGCAGCCTTAGACAGGGGGGAATCATGAACACTGAAGCTTTCTTT.

J is TRBJ2-3 and V is TRBV4-2; no clear D. This CDR3 comprises 17 residues. The V end lost 2 bases, the J end lost 4 bases, and 19 bases lay between the germline ends. CDR1 is LGHNA, CDR2 YNFKEQ, per germline. The CDR3 DNA reads TGTGCCAGCAGCCAACGTAGACATGTTGAATGGCCAGATACGCAGTATTTT. The encoded protein is CASSQRRHVEWPDTQYF.

This clone has a single count. The chain recombines TRBV7-2 with TRBJ2-1, with D perhaps TRBD2 (5 bases). Between the trimmed V and J ends, which lost 7 bases and 10 bases, there was a span of 14 bases. This CDR3 comprises 12 residues. Germline V lookup: CDR1 SGHTA, CDR2 FQGNSA. The CDR3 sequence is CASTSGGGEQFF. Written as DNA, the CDR3 is TGTGCCAGCACTTCCGGTGGCGGGGAGCAGTTCTTC.

The V call is TRBV27, the J call TRBJ2-7, with 7 bases lining up with TRBD1. V was clipped by 6 bases and J by 3 bases; unmatched bases: 8. The CDR3 runs 14 residues. The germline gives CDR1 MNHEY, CDR2 SMNVEV (reference sequence). CDR3 nucleotides: TGTGCCAGCAGCTCGACAGGGATGGACTACGAGCAGTACTTC. This gives the protein CASSSTGMDYEQYF.

J is TRBJ1-1 and V is TRBV28, with D maybe TRBD1 (5 bases). The CDR3 length is 17 residues. V lost 4 bases and J lost 4, with 22 bases in between. Germline-derived CDR1 and CDR2 are MDHEN and SYDVKM. CDR3 loop: CASSSSRGGERVTEAFF. The CDR3 DNA reads TGTGCCAGCAGTTCATCCCGGGGGGGGGAGAGGGTCACTGAAGCTTTCTTT.

This clone has only a few counts. This chain connects TRBV30 to TRBJ2-5, with 8 bases fitting TRBD1. Losses at the gene ends were 0 bases for V and 3 bases for J; bases not matched to a gene: 6. The CDR3 is 15 amino acids. The germline V gene encodes CDR1 GTSNPN and CDR2 SVGIG (reference sequence). For the CDR3, the DNA is TGTGCCTGGAGTGTTCAATCGACAGGGGAAGAGACCCAGTACTTC. This encodes CAWSVQSTGEETQYF.

A note on this clone: Because the CDR3 is missing its conserved closing phenylalanine or tryptophan, this is likely a read error. The DNA is left out, because the CDR3 cannot be placed on it with certainty; the CDR3 is given as TCRdb lists it. The chain joins TRBV29-1 to TRBJ2-3; the table's TRBD2 call for D was not verified on the DNA. CDR1 is SQVTM and CDR2 is ANQGSEA in the germline V gene. The CDR3 sequence runs 12 residues, both termini included. This CDR3 is CSVPSLAGAPTC.

The chain joins TRBV28 to TRBJ1-1; D remains ambiguous. This CDR3 has 13 residues. CDR1 and CDR2 (germline): MDHEN, SYDVKM. Trimming shortened V by 1 base and J by 1 base, and 4 bases separated the two germline ends. The CDR3: CASSLFRNTEAFF. CDR3 bases: TGTGCCAGCAGTTTATTCAGGAACACTGAAGCTTTCTTT.